This T cell receptor (beta chain) stems from a study of blood T cell repertoires in COVID-19 (dated by TCRdb to 2018 to 2021). Regarding the complete study: The collaborator samples originated in the United States, Italy and Spain and spanned the acute and convalescent phases of COVID-19. The material from the prospective study consisted of cDNA or gDNA derived from T cells, B-cell-depleted T cells, or PBMCs. The dataset comprised deeply sampled blood TCRbeta repertoires from subjects exposed to, actively infected with, or recovered from COVID-19. The repertoires were made available in a free public database intended to serve as a resource for research on the immune response to SARS-CoV-2. Samples came from the ongoing ImmuneRACE study (first 160 participants) plus 1,254 subjects from 6 global collaborators. A de-identified subject ID, COVID-19 status, age in years and sex were almost always included in the sample metadata. Where HLA class I and class II types were available, the types were taken from metadata supplied by the sample provider, not from assay-based typing.

TCRbeta CDR3 regions were amplified from genomic DNA by means of the immunoSEQ Assay, a bias-controlled multiplex PCR. On the study's bioinformatics: The number of nucleated cells in each sample was estimated by amplification of reference gene primers within the assay. To quantify the absolute abundance of each unique TCRbeta CDR3 rearrangement, sequence reads were collapsed and filtered. For each sample, productive Simpson clonality was calculated by taking the square root of Simpson's diversity index across productive rearrangements. TCRdb stores this immuneACCESS table with in-frame sequences only. Part of the clones is absent; in the studies checked, under half of the shortfall reflects unresolved V genes, and no reason is known for the rest. That table supplies the V and J calls and clone size; D and trimming were determined from the DNA. Within this sample are about 130,000 clones, with 75% to 85% of them counted one time only. The top ten clones comprise roughly 5.2% of the sample.

The germline V gene gives CDR1 as SNHLY and CDR2 as FYNNEI. A distance of 14 bases separates the germline ends of V and J, which lose 2 bases and 0 bases respectively. From cysteine to phenylalanine, the CDR3 is 17 amino acids long. The sequence is cut down to CDR3 DNA, 51 bases in frame from base 1. What the research found in general, with its limitations: The quantity of clinical and demographic metadata differed by source and by participant and was supplied without curation.

At one collaborating source in Seattle, patients were enrolled during active infection and were followed longitudinally through the course of disease. Whole blood was collected in K2EDTA tubes by collaborating institutions according to the institutions' own protocols. For TCRbeta analysis, collaborator samples were shipped as frozen whole blood, as isolated PBMCs, or as DNA extracted from either sample type. Details on this clone: The antigen it recognizes is unknown. No much larger clonotype is one base removed from it; base qualities were not supplied.

The chain couples TRBV2 to TRBJ2-4, and the D gene may be TRBD2, 5 bases matching. Sequencing was done on a sample of peripheral blood. The TCR comes from a woman in her 70s with COVID-19, enrolled during active disease. The CDR3 sequence is CASSERRNPIAKNIQYF. The nucleotides are TGTGCCAGCAGTGAAAGGAGGAACCCTATAGCCAAAAACATTCAGTACTTC.